The following is a T cell receptor beta chain sequence with its context. These data belong to a study of shared clonotypes between healthy human individuals. All of the donors resided in Nashville, Tennessee, and each was a Caucasian adult. Here immunoSEQ multiplex PCR was the method, and the copy in TCRdb shows in-frame clones only, minus some. The data contain about 2 million clones, 85% to 95% of them seen just once; the ten biggest clones take up roughly 0.13%. The TCR originated in a man younger than 35 in good health. The sequencing input was naive CD4+ T cells sorted from blood. Subset specified: CD45RA+ positively selected.

In nucleotides, the CDR3 is TGTGCCAGCAGCCTGCCCGGGAGATTTGTTGAAGCTTTCTTT. Amino acids: CASSLPGRFVEAFF. V is TRBV5-6 and J is TRBJ1-1; D is unresolved. The CDR3 consists of 14 residues. In germline, CDR1 is SGHDT, CDR2 YYEEEE. V dropped 4 bases and J dropped 7 bases, with 17 bases sitting between them.